The source of this T cell receptor beta chain is a study of PD-1 blockade in mismatch repair-deficient tumors. In the study overall: Patients had around twelve mismatch repair-deficient cancer types, all previously treated and progressing.

Every patient had mismatch repair deficiency by PCR or immunohistochemistry. TCR sequencing covered a few patients who responded to pembrolizumab. With regard to this clone: Its target is not known.

Libraries were prepared by immunoSEQ multiplex PCR; TCRdb keeps only in-frame clonotypes and omits some of them. The sample holds approximately 51,000 clones, around 85% seen once. Study outcomes and limitations: Rapid post-treatment expansion, then contraction, generally preceding radiologic response, marked tumor-resident clones.

The sample was peripheral blood, taken 20 weeks after starting pembrolizumab. This TCR derives from an adult with mismatch repair-deficient cancer.

Written as DNA, the CDR3 is TGCGCCAGCAGCGTAGCGGGTTCAGATACGCAGTATTTT. Protein: CASSVAGSDTQYF. The V gene is TRBV5-1, the J gene TRBJ2-3; 7 bases fit TRBD2. The ends lost 4 bases at V and 4 bases at J; junction bases unmatched: 3. Germline V gives CDR1 SGHRS, CDR2 YFSETQ. The CDR3 loop spans 13 amino acids.